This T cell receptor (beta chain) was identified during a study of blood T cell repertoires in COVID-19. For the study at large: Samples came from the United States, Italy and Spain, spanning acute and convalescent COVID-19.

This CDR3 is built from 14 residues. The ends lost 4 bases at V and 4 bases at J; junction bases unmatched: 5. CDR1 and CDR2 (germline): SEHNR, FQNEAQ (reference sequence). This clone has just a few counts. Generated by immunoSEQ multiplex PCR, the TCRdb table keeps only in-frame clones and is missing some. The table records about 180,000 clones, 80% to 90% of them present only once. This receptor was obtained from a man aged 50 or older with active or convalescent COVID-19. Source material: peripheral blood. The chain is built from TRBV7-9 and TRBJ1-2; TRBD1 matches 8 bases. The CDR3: CASSSEQGGYGYTF. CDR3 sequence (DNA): TGTGCCAGCAGCTCAGAACAGGGGGGCTATGGCTACACCTTC.